This TCR beta chain was observed in a study of CD8 T cells in Susac syndrome. Broader study findings: The study conceded that relatively few individuals underwent its TCR sequencing and HLA analysis.

A note on this clonotype: No antigen is known for it.

This CDR3 spans 15 amino acids. CDR1 SEHNR and CDR2 FQNEAQ come from the germline V gene (reference sequence). J lost 2 bases, V lost 4 bases, and 2 bases had no gene match. Reverse transcription of roughly 0.5 to 1 ug RNA used random hexamers. From the immunoSEQ multiplex PCR reads, TCRdb called clonotypes with MiXCR, one entry per CDR3 protein. The data contain around 130,000 distinct CDR3 sequences, around 86% of them singletons. CD8+ and CD4+ blood T cells underwent TCR beta sequencing. TEMRA cells were FACS-enriched, unlike CD8+ and CD4+ T cells, which were negatively isolated. V and J are TRBV7-9 and TRBJ2-1; TRBD2 matches at 10 bases. Sequencing was done on a sample of CD8+ T cells from PBMCs. The receptor was derived from a human donor with multiple sclerosis. CDR3 nucleotides: TGTGCCAGCAGCTATCTAGCGGGAGCCTACAATGAGCAGTTCTTC. Encoded protein: CASSYLAGAYNEQFF.